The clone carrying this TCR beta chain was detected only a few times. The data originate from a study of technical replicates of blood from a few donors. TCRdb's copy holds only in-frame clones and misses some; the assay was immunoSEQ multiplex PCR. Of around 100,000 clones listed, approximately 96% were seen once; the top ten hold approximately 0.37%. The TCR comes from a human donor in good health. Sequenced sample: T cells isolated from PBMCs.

The CDR3 coding sequence is TGTGCCAGTAGTAGGGAGGTTTTGGACTATGGCTACACCTTC. Translating gives CASSREVLDYGYTF. The chain uses TRBV19 and TRBJ1-2; D is ambiguous. From germline, CDR1 is LNHDA and CDR2 SQIVND (reference sequence). V was cut by 4 bases and J by 3 bases, with 12 bases left in between. This CDR3 is 14 amino acids long. The entire variable domain, with the rest obtained from reference TRBV19 and TRBJ1-2, is as follows: DGGITQSPKYLFRKEGQNVTLSCEQNLNHDAMYWYRQDPGQGLRLIYYSQIVNDFQKGDIAEGYSVSREKKESFPLTVTSAQKNPTAFYLCASSREVLDYGYTFGSGTRLTVV.